These 10 T cell receptor beta chains originate from one sample sequenced in a study of cytomegalovirus exposure and HLA in healthy donors. Some clones are missing from TCRdb's copy, which holds only in-frame ones; the method was immunoSEQ multiplex PCR. Of around 250,000 clones listed, roughly 91% were seen once; the top ten hold 3% to 3.5%. Sequencing was performed on PBMCs. The receptors derive from a woman in her 30s in good health and CMV-seronegative.

This rearrangement joins TRBV6-5 to TRBJ1-2, with D possibly being TRBD1 (6 bases). V shed 7 bases and J shed 7 bases, with 19 bases lying between them. CDR3 length: 14 amino acids. CDR1 MNHEY and CDR2 SVGAGI come from the germline V gene. CDR3: CASTTPDSASGYTF. The CDR3, as DNA: TGTGCCAGCACCACACCGGACAGCGCGAGTGGCTACACCTTC.

This chain links TRBV7-2 with TRBJ2-5; D perhaps matches TRBD1 (5 bases). V gave up 5 bases and J gave up 3 bases, with 13 bases separating them. There are 14 residues in the CDR3. Germline CDR1 SGHTA, CDR2 FQGNSA. CDR3 in amino acids: CASSASGMEETQYF. The DNA of the CDR3 is TGTGCCAGCAGCGCATCAGGGATGGAAGAGACCCAGTACTTC.

This chain uses TRBV25-1 with TRBJ1-5; D gene uncertain. The CDR3 loop spans 13 amino acids. V was shortened by 2 bases and J by 6 bases, with 8 bases between the two germline ends. Germline lookup yields CDR1 MGHDK and CDR2 SYGVNS. CDR3 in amino acids: CASSEGMGQPQHF. The CDR3 DNA reads as TGTGCCAGCAGTGAAGGGATGGGTCAGCCCCAGCATTTT.

The rearrangement uses TRBV20-1 and TRBJ2-3, with D hard to call. This CDR3 has 11 residues. The V end lost 0 bases, the J end lost 6 bases, and 4 bases lay between the germline ends. Germline V CDR1 and CDR2: DFQATT, SNEGSKA (reference sequence). In DNA, the CDR3 is TGCAGTGCTAGAGATCCCGATACGCAGTATTTT. Protein product: CSARDPDTQYF.

The chain links TRBV28 to TRBJ2-7, with TRBD1 as a possible D gene (5 bases). The V gene's germline CDR1 is MDHEN and CDR2 SYDVKM. The ends were cut back, 8 bases at V and 3 bases at J, with 14 bases in the middle. The CDR3 runs to 13 residues. CDR3 bases: TGTGCCAGCCGGCAGGGCGGTAACTACGAGCAGTACTTC. Protein: CASRQGGNYEQYF. Variable domain in full (rest from reference TRBV28 and TRBJ2-7): DVKVTQSSRYLVKRTGEKVFLECVQDMDHENMFWYRQDPGLGLRLIYFSYDVKMKEKGDIPEGYSVSREKKERFSLILESASTNQTSMYLCASRQGGNYEQYFGPGTRLTVT.

The rearrangement joins TRBV29-1 to TRBJ2-3; D ambiguous. V lost 4 bases to trimming and J lost 3 bases, with 11 bases between them. CDR1 and CDR2 (germline): SQVTM, ANQGSEA. The CDR3 loop spans 13 amino acids. CDR3 bases: TGCAGCGTTGCTGGGGTTTGGACAGATACGCAGTATTTT. This codes for CSVAGVWTDTQYF.

The chain employs TRBV28 and TRBJ2-3, with D possibly matching TRBD2 (6 bases). Trimming cost V 5 bases and J 0 bases, with 21 bases left between them. CDR1 is MDHEN and CDR2 is SYDVKM in the germline V gene. This CDR3 comprises 18 residues. For the CDR3, the DNA is TGTGCCAGCAGTCTCGTCGGCGGGGAGGCCTCTAGCACAGATACGCAGTATTTT. As protein: CASSLVGGEASSTDTQYF. The variable domain in full, with the rest retrieved from reference TRBV28 and TRBJ2-3, is DVKVTQSSRYLVKRTGEKVFLECVQDMDHENMFWYRQDPGLGLRLIYFSYDVKMKEKGDIPEGYSVSREKKERFSLILESASTNQTSMYLCASSLVGGEASSTDTQYFGPGTRLTVL.

The rearrangement links TRBV5-4 to TRBJ1-1; D unclear. This CDR3 is 13 amino acids long. Trimming stripped 4 bases from V and 0 bases from J, with 7 bases between. Germline CDR1 SGHNT, CDR2 YYREEE (reference sequence). Here the CDR3 DNA reads TGTGCCAGCAGCCCCGGGATGAACACTGAAGCTTTCTTT. Its protein product is CASSPGMNTEAFF.

The chain employs TRBV9 and TRBJ2-2, with D possibly TRBD1 on 5 matching bases. Germline V gene lookup returns CDR1 SGDLS and CDR2 YYNGEE. Trimming pared 0 bases from V and 2 bases from J, leaving 8 bases between. This CDR3 spans 15 amino acids. For the CDR3, the DNA is TGTGCCAGCAGCGTAGCCAGGGTTAACACCGGGGAGCTGTTTTTT. Its translation: CASSVARVNTGELFF. The full variable domain, its missing parts supplied by reference TRBV9 and TRBJ2-2, is DSGVTQTPKHLITATGQRVTLRCSPRSGDLSVYWYQQSLDQGLQFLIQYYNGEERAKGNILERFSAQQFPDLHSELNLSSLELGDSALYFCASSVARVNTGELFFGEGSRLTVL.

In its sample, this clone was seen a few times. The chain combines TRBV6-6 with TRBJ2-7, with D possibly matching TRBD1 (5 bases). The germline CDR1 and CDR2 sequences are MNHNY and SVGAGI (reference sequence). The CDR3 sequence is 12 residues long. The V end lost 6 bases, the J end lost 3 bases, and 9 bases lay between the germline ends. The CDR3 here is CASSLTDYEQYF. The DNA of the CDR3 is TGTGCCAGCAGCCTGACAGACTACGAGCAGTACTTC.